This T cell receptor (beta chain) emerged from a study of shared clonotypes between healthy human individuals. General study findings and limits: Generally, naive subsets came out with larger estimated richness than memory subsets. Shared across several donors were approximately 5% of the naive CD4 clonotypes.

Each donor was a Caucasian adult residing in Nashville, Tennessee. Here immunoSEQ multiplex PCR was the method, and the copy in TCRdb shows in-frame clones only, minus some. The sample has under 650,000 clones, about 95% seen once. With regard to this clone: The antigen is unknown.

V lost 7 bases to trimming and J lost 8 bases; unmatched junction nucleotides: 16. The CDR3 runs 16 residues. The germline CDR1 and CDR2 sequences are MDHEN and SYDVKM. The chain couples TRBV28 to TRBJ2-2; 7 nucleotides match TRBD1. The sequence was collected from a woman aged 25 to 39 in good health. The sequencing input was naive CD4+ T cells sorted from blood. Subset of the sample: CD45RA+ positively selected. This CDR3 is CASKTSSRTGPGELFF. CDR3 sequence (DNA): TGTGCCAGCAAAACCTCATCCCGGACAGGTCCAGGGGAGCTGTTTTTT.